This T cell receptor (beta chain) was identified in a study of CD8+CD57+ T cells in acquired aplastic anemia. As for the study in general: Sorted CD4+ and CD8+ cells yielded DNA averaging around 3 ug.

For this clonotype: Its target is unknown.

V was clipped by 3 bases and J by 5 bases; unmatched bases: 8. CDR1 is LNHDA and CDR2 is SQIVND in the germline V gene (reference sequence). The CDR3 runs 15 residues. Findings and limits, study-wide: Overlap between patients and controls comprised almost 30 CD8+ CDR3 sequences.

Patients sequenced had flow cytometry evidence of CD8+CD57+ cell expansion. Each of the patients presented with severe acquired aplastic anemia. Among the patients, none had received any therapy at the time of blood sampling. The study profiled TCR beta VDJ and CDR3 using genomic DNA as template. TCRdb independently ran MiXCR on the reads; one entry per CDR3 protein. The sample includes more than 95,000 distinct CDR3 sequences, almost 40% seen only once; the top ten take around 2.7%. J is TRBJ2-7 and V is TRBV19, with TRBD2 matching 9 bases. This receptor was taken from a human donor with aplastic anemia. The source material was sorted CD4+, CD8+, or CD8+CD57+ T cells (not recorded which) from PBMCs. The CDR3 DNA sequence: TGTGCCAGTAGTATTATCGCTAGCGGGACGGACGAGCAGTACTTC. Translating it yields CASSIIASGTDEQYF.